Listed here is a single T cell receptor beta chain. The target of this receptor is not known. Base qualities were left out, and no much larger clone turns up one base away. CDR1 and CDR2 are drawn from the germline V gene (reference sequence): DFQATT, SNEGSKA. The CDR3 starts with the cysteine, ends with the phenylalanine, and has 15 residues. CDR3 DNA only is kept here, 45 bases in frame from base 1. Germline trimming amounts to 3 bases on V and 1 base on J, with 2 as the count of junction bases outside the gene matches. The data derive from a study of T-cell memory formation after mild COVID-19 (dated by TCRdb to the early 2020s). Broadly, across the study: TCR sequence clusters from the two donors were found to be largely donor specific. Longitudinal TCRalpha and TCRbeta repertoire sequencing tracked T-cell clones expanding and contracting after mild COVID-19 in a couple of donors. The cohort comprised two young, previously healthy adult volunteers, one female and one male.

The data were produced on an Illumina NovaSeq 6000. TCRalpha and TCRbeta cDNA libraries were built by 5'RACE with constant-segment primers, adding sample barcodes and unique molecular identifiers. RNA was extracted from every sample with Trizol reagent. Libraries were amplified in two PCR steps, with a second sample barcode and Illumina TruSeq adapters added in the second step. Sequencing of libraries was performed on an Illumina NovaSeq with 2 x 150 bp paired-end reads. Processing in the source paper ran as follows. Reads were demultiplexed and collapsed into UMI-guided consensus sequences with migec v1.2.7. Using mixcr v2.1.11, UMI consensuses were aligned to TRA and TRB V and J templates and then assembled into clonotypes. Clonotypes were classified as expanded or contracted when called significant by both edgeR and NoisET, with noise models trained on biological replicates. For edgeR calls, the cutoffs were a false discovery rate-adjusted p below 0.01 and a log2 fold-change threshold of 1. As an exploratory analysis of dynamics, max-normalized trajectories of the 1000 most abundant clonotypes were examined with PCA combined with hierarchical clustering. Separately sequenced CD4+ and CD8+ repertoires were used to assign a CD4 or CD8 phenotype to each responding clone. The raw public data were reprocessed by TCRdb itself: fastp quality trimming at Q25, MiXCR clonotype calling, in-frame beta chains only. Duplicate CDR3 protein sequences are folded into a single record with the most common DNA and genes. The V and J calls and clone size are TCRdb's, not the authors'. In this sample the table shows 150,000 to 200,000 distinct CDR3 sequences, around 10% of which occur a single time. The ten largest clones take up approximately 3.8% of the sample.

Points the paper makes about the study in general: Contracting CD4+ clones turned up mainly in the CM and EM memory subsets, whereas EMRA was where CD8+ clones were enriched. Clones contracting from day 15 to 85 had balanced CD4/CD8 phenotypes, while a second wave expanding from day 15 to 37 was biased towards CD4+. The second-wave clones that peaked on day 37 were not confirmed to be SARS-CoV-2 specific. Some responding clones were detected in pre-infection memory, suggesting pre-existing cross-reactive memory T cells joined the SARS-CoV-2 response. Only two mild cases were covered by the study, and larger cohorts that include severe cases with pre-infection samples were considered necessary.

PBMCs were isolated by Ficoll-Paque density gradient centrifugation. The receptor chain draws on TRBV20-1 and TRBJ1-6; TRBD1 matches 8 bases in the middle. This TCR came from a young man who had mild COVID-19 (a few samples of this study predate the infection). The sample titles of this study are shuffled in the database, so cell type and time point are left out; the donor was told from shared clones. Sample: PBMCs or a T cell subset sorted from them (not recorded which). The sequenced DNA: TGCAGTGCTAGGACAGGGGCGTCCTATAATTCACCCCTCCACTTT. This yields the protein CSARTGASYNSPLHF.